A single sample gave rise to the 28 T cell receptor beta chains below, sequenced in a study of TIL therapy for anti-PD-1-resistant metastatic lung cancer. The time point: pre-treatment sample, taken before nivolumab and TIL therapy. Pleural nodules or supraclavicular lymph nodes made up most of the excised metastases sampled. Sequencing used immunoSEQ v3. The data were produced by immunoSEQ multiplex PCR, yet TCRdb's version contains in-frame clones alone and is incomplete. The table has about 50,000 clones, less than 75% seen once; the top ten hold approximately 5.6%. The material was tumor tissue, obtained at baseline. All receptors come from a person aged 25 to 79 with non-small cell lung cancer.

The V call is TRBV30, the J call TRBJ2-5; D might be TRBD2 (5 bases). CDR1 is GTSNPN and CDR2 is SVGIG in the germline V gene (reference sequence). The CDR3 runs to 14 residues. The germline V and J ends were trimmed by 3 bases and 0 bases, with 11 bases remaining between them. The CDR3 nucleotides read TGTGCCTGGAGGGGAGACTTTAACCAAGAGACCCAGTACTTC. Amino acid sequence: CAWRGDFNQETQYF.

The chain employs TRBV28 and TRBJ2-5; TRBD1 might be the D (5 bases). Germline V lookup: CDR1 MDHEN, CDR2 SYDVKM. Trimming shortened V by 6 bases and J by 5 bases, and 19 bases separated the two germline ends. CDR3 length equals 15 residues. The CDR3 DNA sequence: TGTGCCAGCAGCCAGACGGCAGGGCACCGGGAGACCCAGTACTTC. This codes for CASSQTAGHRETQYF.

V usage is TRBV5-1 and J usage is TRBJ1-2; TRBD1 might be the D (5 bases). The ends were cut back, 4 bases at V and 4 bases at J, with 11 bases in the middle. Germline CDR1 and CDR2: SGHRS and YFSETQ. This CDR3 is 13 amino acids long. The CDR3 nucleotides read TGCGCCAGCAGCCAAGACAGCGGCTATGGCTACACCTTC. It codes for CASSQDSGYGYTF.

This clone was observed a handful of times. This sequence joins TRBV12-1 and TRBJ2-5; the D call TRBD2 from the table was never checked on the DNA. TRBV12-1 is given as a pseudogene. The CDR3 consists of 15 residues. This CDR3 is CASSRLTGLRETQYF. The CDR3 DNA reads TGTGCCAGCAGCCGACTGACGGGGTTGCGGGAGACCCAGTACTTC.

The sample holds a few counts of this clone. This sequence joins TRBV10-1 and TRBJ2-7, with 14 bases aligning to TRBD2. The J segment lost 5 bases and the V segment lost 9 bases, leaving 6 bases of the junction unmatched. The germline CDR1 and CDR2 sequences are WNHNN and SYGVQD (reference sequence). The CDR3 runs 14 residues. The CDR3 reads CARLTSGRAHEQYF. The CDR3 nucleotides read TGCGCCAGGCTGACTAGCGGGAGGGCCCACGAGCAGTACTTC.

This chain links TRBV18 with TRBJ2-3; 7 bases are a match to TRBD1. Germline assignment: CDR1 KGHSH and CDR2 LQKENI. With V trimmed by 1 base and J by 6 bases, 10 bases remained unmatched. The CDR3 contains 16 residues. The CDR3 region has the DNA TGTGCCAGCTCACCACAGACAGGGAGAGGTTGGGATACGCAGTATTTT. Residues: CASSPQTGRGWDTQYF.

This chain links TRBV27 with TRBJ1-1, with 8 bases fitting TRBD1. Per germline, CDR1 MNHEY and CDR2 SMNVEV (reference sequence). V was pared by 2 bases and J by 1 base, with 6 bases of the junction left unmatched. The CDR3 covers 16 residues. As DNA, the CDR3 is TGTGCCAGCAGTTTACTCATTGGGACAGGGAACACTGAAGCTTTCTTT. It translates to CASSLLIGTGNTEAFF.

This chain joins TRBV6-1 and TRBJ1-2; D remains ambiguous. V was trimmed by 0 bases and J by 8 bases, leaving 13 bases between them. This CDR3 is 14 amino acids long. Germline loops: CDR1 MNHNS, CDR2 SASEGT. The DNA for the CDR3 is TGTGCCAGCAGTGAAGCGGGAAGGGTTAGAGGCTACACCTTC. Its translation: CASSEAGRVRGYTF.

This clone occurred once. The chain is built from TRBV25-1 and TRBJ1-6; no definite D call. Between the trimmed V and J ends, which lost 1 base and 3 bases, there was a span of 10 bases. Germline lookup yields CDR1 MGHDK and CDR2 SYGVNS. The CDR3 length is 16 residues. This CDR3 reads CASSESRPRYNSPLHF. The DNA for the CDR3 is TGTGCCAGCAGTGAATCCCGTCCCCGCTATAATTCACCCCTCCACTTT.

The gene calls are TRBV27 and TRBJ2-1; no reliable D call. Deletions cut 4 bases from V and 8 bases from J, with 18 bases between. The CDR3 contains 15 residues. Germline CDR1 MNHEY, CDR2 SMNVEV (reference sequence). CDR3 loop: CASSSNLLFSDEQFF. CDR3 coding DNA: TGTGCCAGCAGTTCAAATTTACTCTTCTCCGATGAGCAGTTCTTC.

The CDR3 spells CASSGPGTNYGYTF. The CDR3 bases are TGTGCCAGCAGTGGTCCCGGGACAAACTATGGCTACACCTTC. The gene calls are TRBV28 and TRBJ1-2; D possibly corresponds to TRBD1 (6 bases). Germline V gene sequence: CDR1 MDHEN, CDR2 SYDVKM. The CDR3 loop spans 14 amino acids. The V end lost 5 bases, the J end lost 2 bases, and 12 bases lay between the germline ends.

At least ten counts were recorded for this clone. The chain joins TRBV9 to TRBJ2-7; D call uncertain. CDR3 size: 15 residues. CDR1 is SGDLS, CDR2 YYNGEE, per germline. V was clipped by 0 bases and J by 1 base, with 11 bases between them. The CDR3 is CASSVGPILSYEQYF. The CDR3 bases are TGTGCCAGCAGCGTAGGACCAATCTTATCCTACGAGCAGTACTTC.

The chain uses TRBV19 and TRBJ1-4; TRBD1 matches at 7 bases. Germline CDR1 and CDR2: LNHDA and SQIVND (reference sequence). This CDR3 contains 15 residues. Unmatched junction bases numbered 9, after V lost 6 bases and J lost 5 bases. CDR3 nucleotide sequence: TGTGCCAGTAGCGTTGACAGGGCGGGGAATGAAAAACTGTTTTTT. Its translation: CASSVDRAGNEKLFF.

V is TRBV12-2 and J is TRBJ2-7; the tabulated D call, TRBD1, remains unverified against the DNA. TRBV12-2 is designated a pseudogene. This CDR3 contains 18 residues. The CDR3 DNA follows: TGTGCAAGTCGCTCGCAAGATGTCCCCCGGGACAGGAGCTACGAGCAGTACTTC. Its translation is CASRSQDVPRDRSYEQYF.

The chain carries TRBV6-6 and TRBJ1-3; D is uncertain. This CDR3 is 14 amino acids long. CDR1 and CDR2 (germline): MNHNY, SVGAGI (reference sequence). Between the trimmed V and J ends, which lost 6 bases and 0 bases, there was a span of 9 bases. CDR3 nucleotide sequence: TGTGCCAGCAGAGTAACCGTCTCTGGAAACACCATATATTTT. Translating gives CASRVTVSGNTIYF.

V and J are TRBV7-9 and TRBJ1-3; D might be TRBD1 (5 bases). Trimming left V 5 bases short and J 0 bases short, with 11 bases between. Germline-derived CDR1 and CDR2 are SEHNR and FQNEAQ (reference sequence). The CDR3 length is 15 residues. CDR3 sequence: CASSNRQSSGNTIYF. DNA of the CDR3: TGTGCCAGCAGCAACCGACAGAGCTCTGGAAACACCATATATTTT.

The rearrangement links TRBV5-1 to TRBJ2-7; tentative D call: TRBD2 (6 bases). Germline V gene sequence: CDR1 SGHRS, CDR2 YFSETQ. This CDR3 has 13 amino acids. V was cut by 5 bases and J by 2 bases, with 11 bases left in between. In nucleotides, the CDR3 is TGCGCCAGCAGGCGGGACGGTACCTACGAGCAGTACTTC. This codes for CASRRDGTYEQYF.

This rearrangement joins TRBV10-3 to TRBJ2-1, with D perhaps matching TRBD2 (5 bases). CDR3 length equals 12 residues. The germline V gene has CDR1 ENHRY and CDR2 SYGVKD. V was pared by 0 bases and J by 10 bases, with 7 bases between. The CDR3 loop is CAISESQREQFF. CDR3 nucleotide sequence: TGTGCCATCAGTGAGTCCCAGCGGGAGCAGTTCTTC.

The CDR3 region has the DNA TGTGCCAGCAGTGCTCCGGGACTAGCGGGAGATCGAGAGCAGTACTTC. Residues: CASSAPGLAGDREQYF. The chain combines TRBV6-1 with TRBJ2-7; TRBD2 matches 14 bases. V lost 4 bases to trimming and J lost 7 bases; unmatched junction nucleotides: 9. CDR1 MNHNS and CDR2 SASEGT come from the germline V gene. CDR3 size: 16 residues.

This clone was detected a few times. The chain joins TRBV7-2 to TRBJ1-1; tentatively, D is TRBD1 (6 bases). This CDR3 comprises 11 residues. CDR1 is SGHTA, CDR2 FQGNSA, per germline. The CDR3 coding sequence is TGTGCTAAGGGGACAAACACTGAAGCTTTCTTT. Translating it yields CAKGTNTEAFF.

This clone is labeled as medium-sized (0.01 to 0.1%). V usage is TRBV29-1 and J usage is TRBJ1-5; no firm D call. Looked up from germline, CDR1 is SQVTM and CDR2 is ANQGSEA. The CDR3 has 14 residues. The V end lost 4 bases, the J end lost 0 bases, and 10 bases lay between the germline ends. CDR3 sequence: CSVVGGNSNQPQHF. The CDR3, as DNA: TGCAGCGTTGTAGGAGGGAATAGCAATCAGCCCCAGCATTTT.

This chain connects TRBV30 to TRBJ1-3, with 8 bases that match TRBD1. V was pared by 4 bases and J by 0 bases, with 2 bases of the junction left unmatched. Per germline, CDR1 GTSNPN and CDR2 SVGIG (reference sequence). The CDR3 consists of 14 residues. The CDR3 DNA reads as TGTGCCTGGACAGGGGGCCTCTCTGGAAACACCATATATTTT. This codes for CAWTGGLSGNTIYF.

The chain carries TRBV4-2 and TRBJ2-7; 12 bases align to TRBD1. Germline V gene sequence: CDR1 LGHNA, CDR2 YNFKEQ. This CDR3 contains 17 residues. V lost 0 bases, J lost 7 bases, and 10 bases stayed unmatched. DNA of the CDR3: TGTGCCAGCAGCCAAGAGGGTATGGGACAGGGGGCGGGGGAGCAGTACTTC. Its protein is CASSQEGMGQGAGEQYF.

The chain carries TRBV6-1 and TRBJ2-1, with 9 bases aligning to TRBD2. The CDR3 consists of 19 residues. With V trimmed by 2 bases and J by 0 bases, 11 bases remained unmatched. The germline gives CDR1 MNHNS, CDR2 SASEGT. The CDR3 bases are TGTGCCAGCAGTGAATCAGGCAGGGCGGGACTAGCCTCCTACAATGAGCAGTTCTTC. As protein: CASSESGRAGLASYNEQFF.

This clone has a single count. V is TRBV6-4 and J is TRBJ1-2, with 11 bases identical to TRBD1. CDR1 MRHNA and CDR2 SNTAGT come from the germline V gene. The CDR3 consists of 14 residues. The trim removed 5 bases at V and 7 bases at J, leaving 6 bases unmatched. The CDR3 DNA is TGTGCCAGCAGTCCGGACAGGGGGCTGGCTGGCTACACCTTC. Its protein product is CASSPDRGLAGYTF.

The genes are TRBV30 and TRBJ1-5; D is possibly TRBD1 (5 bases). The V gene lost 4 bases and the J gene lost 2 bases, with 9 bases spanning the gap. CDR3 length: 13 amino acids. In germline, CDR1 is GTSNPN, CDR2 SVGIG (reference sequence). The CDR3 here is CAWTGLGNQPQHF. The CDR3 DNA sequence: TGTGCCTGGACAGGGTTAGGCAATCAGCCCCAGCATTTT.

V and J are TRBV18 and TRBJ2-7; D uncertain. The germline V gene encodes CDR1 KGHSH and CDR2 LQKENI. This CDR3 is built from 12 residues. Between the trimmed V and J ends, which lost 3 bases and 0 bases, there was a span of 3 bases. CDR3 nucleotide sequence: TGTGCCAGCTCACCCATCTCCTACGAGCAGTACTTC. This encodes CASSPISYEQYF.

The CDR3 sequence is CASSPGTGYDNEKLFF. The CDR3 coding sequence is TGTGCCAGCAGCCCCGGGACAGGTTATGATAATGAAAAACTGTTTTTT. The genes are TRBV5-6 and TRBJ1-4; TRBD1 matches at 8 bases. The CDR3 contains 16 residues. CDR1 is SGHDT, CDR2 YYEEEE, per germline. Trimming took 4 bases from V and 4 from J; bases not matched to a gene: 9.